Presented here are 21 T cell receptor beta chains from one specimen sequenced in a study of Ad26.COV2.S vaccination and SARS-CoV-2 variants. The table came from immunoSEQ multiplex PCR; TCRdb's copy has only in-frame clones and leaves some out. The sample shows about 400,000 clones, roughly 80% of them seen only once. The treatment was: some 19 received Ad26.COV2.S at low or high dose, single or two shots; several received placebo; per-sample allocation not given. On day 63 after the first injection, vaccine and placebo recipients gave samples. Material: peripheral blood, obtained in a trial of Ad26.COV2.S vaccine versus placebo. The source is a person between 18 and 60 years old who received the Ad26.COV2.S COVID-19 vaccine or a placebo.

The chain couples TRBV27 to TRBJ1-2, with a weak D call TRBD1 (6 bases). The V gene's germline CDR1 is MNHEY and CDR2 SMNVEV (reference sequence). CDR3 size: 13 residues. The V and J ends lost 5 bases and 3 bases respectively, with 10 bases between them. The DNA of the CDR3 is TGTGCCAGCAGTCCCCCAGGGGACTATGGCTACACCTTC. The encoded protein is CASSPPGDYGYTF.

The CDR3 nucleotides read TGTGCCTGGGGGCAGGGACAGTGGCAGTACTTC. Its protein product is CAWGQGQWQYF. The chain couples TRBV30 to TRBJ2-7, with 7 bases aligning to TRBD1. Germline V CDR1 and CDR2: GTSNPN, SVGIG (reference sequence). After removal of 5 bases from V and 9 bases from J, the junction contained 7 bases not matched to a gene. This CDR3 comprises 11 residues.

This clone has more than one count but fewer than ten. The V and J genes are TRBV2 and TRBJ2-2; the match to TRBD2 covers 7 bases. CDR3 length equals 13 residues. The germline gives CDR1 SNHLY, CDR2 FYNNEI. Losses at the gene ends were 4 bases for V and 5 bases for J; bases not matched to a gene: 1. The CDR3 loop reads CASSVGGTGELFF. The DNA for the CDR3 is TGTGCCAGCAGTGTGGGGGGGACCGGGGAGCTGTTTTTT.

The chain combines TRBV2 with TRBJ1-1; D not resolved. The CDR3 loop spans 13 amino acids. V lost 6 bases, J lost 2 bases, and 10 bases lay in between. Germline CDR1 is SNHLY and CDR2 is FYNNEI. The chain's CDR3 is CASSADTNTEAFF. The CDR3, as DNA: TGTGCCAGCAGCGCTGACACCAACACTGAAGCTTTCTTT.

The chain employs TRBV27 and TRBJ1-2; 9 bases match TRBD1. J gave up 5 bases and V 0 bases, and 13 bases lay outside the gene matches. This CDR3 has 18 amino acids. The germline gives CDR1 MNHEY, CDR2 SMNVEV (reference sequence). The CDR3, as DNA: TGTGCCAGCAGTTTATCGCCCCTGGGGACAGGGACCCTATATGGCTACACCTTC. This codes for CASSLSPLGTGTLYGYTF.

The chain is built from TRBV7-9 and TRBJ2-5; no clear D. This CDR3 has 14 amino acids. The V end lost 4 bases, the J end lost 5 bases, and 14 bases lay between the germline ends. Germline V CDR1 and CDR2: SEHNR, FQNEAQ (reference sequence). The chain's CDR3 is CASSSDSYGETQYF. The CDR3 coding sequence is TGTGCCAGCAGCTCCGACTCCTACGGGGAGACCCAGTACTTC.

The J gene is TRBJ2-1, the V gene TRBV5-6; 9 bases are shared with TRBD1. The V and J ends lost 3 bases and 3 bases, in that order; junction bases with no gene match: 1. The CDR3 is 14 residues long. The V gene's germline CDR1 is SGHDT and CDR2 YYEEEE. In nucleotides, the CDR3 is TGTGCCAGCAGCTCGGGACAGGGCTACAATGAGCAGTTCTTC. It yields the protein CASSSGQGYNEQFF.

The gene calls are TRBV4-2 and TRBJ2-7, with TRBD1 identical over 8 bases. The CDR3 extends over 14 amino acids. With V trimmed by 2 bases and J by 6 bases, 6 bases remained unmatched. Germline V gives CDR1 LGHNA, CDR2 YNFKEQ. CDR3 residues: CASSQRQGAGEQYF. As DNA, the CDR3 is TGTGCCAGCAGCCAAAGGCAGGGGGCAGGCGAGCAGTACTTC.

The rearrangement joins TRBV7-9 to TRBJ1-1, with 8 bases identical to TRBD1. Germline V gives CDR1 SEHNR, CDR2 FQNEAQ (reference sequence). V dropped 5 bases and J dropped 1; count of bases not matched to a gene: 6. The CDR3 runs 15 residues. In DNA, the CDR3 is TGTGCCAGCAGCGAAACCGGGACAGGGAACACTGAAGCTTTCTTT. Translating it yields CASSETGTGNTEAFF.

The rearrangement uses TRBV7-3 and TRBJ2-3, with D perhaps TRBD1 or TRBD2 (5 bases each). Germline CDR1 and CDR2: SGHTA and FQGTGA. V gave up 5 bases and J gave up 7 bases, with 19 bases separating them. The CDR3 contains 15 residues. CDR3 in amino acids: CASSPDVGGEYTQYF. The CDR3 DNA sequence: TGTGCCAGCAGCCCCGACGTTGGGGGAGAGTATACGCAGTATTTT.

The chain recombines TRBV9 with TRBJ1-2; 10 nucleotides agree with TRBD1. Losses at the gene ends were 3 bases for V and 3 bases for J; bases not matched to a gene: 8. The CDR3 runs to 16 residues. Germline V gene data show CDR1 as SGDLS and CDR2 as YYNGEE. The chain's CDR3 is CASSAIDRGLDYGYTF. CDR3 nucleotide sequence: TGTGCCAGCAGCGCTATAGACAGGGGGCTCGACTATGGCTACACCTTC.

The chain is built from TRBV21-1 and TRBJ1-2. TRBV21-1 is designated a pseudogene. The CDR3 extends over 14 amino acids. The CDR3 bases are TGTGCCAGCAGCAAGGTCACGAGGGACTATGGCTACACCTTC. Protein: CASSKVTRDYGYTF.

Only a few counts were recorded for this clone. The CDR3 DNA follows: TGTGCCAGCAGTTCCCTTGAGGGCTTCGGGTCACCCCTCCACTTT. Translating gives CASSSLEGFGSPLHF. The chain couples TRBV6-2 or TRBV6-3 to TRBJ1-6; D is ambiguous. CDR1 and CDR2 (germline): MNHEY, SVGEGT. The germline V and J ends were trimmed by 4 bases and 10 bases, with 17 bases remaining between them. The CDR3 is 15 amino acids.

The genes are TRBV6-5 and TRBJ2-5; TRBD2 matches at 7 bases. Per germline, CDR1 MNHEY and CDR2 SVGAGI. CDR3 length: 13 amino acids. Trimming at V came to 7 bases and at J to 4 bases, leaving 6 bases not matched to a gene. The DNA for the CDR3 is TGTGCCAGCACCTTTCCGGGGGGAGAGACCCAGTACTTC. The encoded protein is CASTFPGGETQYF.

This rearrangement joins TRBV11-3 to TRBJ2-7; D may be TRBD1 (5 bases). The CDR3 sequence is 13 residues long. Trimming stripped 3 bases from V and 0 bases from J, with 6 bases between. Looked up from germline, CDR1 is SGHNT and CDR2 is YENEEA. The CDR3 here is CASSFDSSYEQYF. The CDR3 nucleotides read TGTGCCAGCAGCTTTGACAGCTCCTACGAGCAGTACTTC.

V gene TRBV29-1 combines with J gene TRBJ2-3; the match to TRBD2 covers 7 bases. The CDR3 contains 13 residues. Germline V lookup: CDR1 SQVTM, CDR2 ANQGSEA. Germline trimming cut 1 base from V and 4 bases from J; bases unmatched to any gene: 2. Here the CDR3 reads CSVEGGGADTQYF. CDR3 nucleotide sequence: TGCAGCGTTGAAGGGGGAGGGGCAGATACGCAGTATTTT.

The chain carries TRBV2 and TRBJ2-3; 8 bases agree with TRBD2. In germline, CDR1 is SNHLY, CDR2 FYNNEI. The CDR3 is 14 amino acids. With V trimmed by 7 bases and J by 3 bases, 6 bases remained unmatched. As DNA, the CDR3 is TGTGCCAGCAAGGGGCGGGGGGTGACAGATACGCAGTATTTT. The encoded protein is CASKGRGVTDTQYF.

The CDR3 DNA is TGTGCCTGGAGTGCCTGGACAGGGATGAACGAGCAGTACTTC. It translates to CAWSAWTGMNEQYF. V and J are TRBV30 and TRBJ2-7; 8 bases are a match to TRBD1. V gave up 1 base and J gave up 5 bases; unmatched junction bases: 7. Per germline, CDR1 GTSNPN and CDR2 SVGIG (reference sequence). This CDR3 spans 14 amino acids.

The V gene is TRBV7-9, the J gene TRBJ1-1, with no clear D. The CDR3 is made up of 16 amino acids. CDR1 SEHNR and CDR2 FQNEAQ come from the germline V gene (reference sequence). V was pared by 1 base and J by 9 bases, with 21 bases between. The CDR3 nucleotides are TGTGCCAGCAGCTTAGGTGGCCCCGGCCGGCCCTCTCAAGCTTTCTTT. It translates to CASSLGGPGRPSQAFF.

This sequence joins TRBV4-3 and TRBJ2-2; D unresolved. V was clipped by 0 bases and J by 6 bases, with 2 bases between them. Germline V gene lookup returns CDR1 LGHNA and CDR2 YSLEER. This CDR3 is 12 amino acids long. CDR3 sequence (DNA): TGCGCCAGCAGCCAAGATCCCGGGGAGCTGTTTTTT. Its protein product is CASSQDPGELFF.

V gene TRBV7-9 combines with J gene TRBJ1-1; D remains ambiguous. Trimming stripped 3 bases from V and 4 bases from J, with 12 bases between. Germline V gene data show CDR1 as SEHNR and CDR2 as FQNEAQ (reference sequence). The CDR3 covers 14 residues. CDR3 in amino acids: CASSFTYVGTEAFF. The CDR3 region has the DNA TGTGCCAGCAGCTTTACTTACGTGGGCACTGAAGCTTTCTTT.